This entry describes one T cell receptor beta chain. Antigen unknown. The data derive from a study of PD-1 blockade in classical Hodgkin lymphoma. Whole-study results and caveats: Newly diagnosed patients and complete responders had comparable diversity at baseline.

Every patient had relapsed following autologous stem cell transplantation, and cohorts differed in brentuximab vedotin exposure. Per germline, CDR1 LNHDA and CDR2 SQIVND (reference sequence). The CDR3 runs to 15 residues. V lost 7 bases, J lost 9 bases, and 7 bases stayed unmatched. Only in-frame clones appear in the TCRdb table, and some are missing; sequencing was by immunoSEQ multiplex PCR. The sample includes more than 140,000 clones, approximately 72% seen only once; the top ten take about 9.3%. Here the sequenced sample was peripheral blood mononuclear cells (PBMCs), taken before the second cycle of nivolumab. The chain employs TRBV19 and TRBJ2-3; 16 bases line up with TRBD2. The clonotype comes from a human donor with classical Hodgkin lymphoma. The CDR3 bases are TGTGCCAGTAACCCCGCGGGACTAGCGGGAGGGACGCAGTATTTT. It translates to CASNPAGLAGGTQYF.